The 27 T cell receptor beta chains below come from one sample, sequenced in a study of CD8+CD57+ T cells in acquired aplastic anemia. Template material for TCR beta VDJ and CDR3 profiling consisted of genomic DNA. TCRdb passed the reads through MiXCR, listing each CDR3 protein once. This sample carries about 210,000 distinct CDR3 sequences, roughly 35% of them seen once, and the ten largest clones take 0.95% to 1.2%. The sequenced sample consisted of sorted CD4+, CD8+, or CD8+CD57+ T cells (not recorded which) from PBMCs. The receptors derive from a human donor in good health, serving as a control.

This chain connects TRBV12-3 or TRBV12-4 to TRBJ2-3; 7 bases fit TRBD2. Trimming took 6 bases from V and 0 from J; bases not matched to a gene: 6. The CDR3 runs 15 residues. CDR3 region: CASRLLATSTDTQYF. The CDR3, as DNA: TGTGCCAGCAGGCTACTAGCGACTAGCACAGATACGCAGTATTTT.

CDR3 protein: CASRMSGDHEQYF. In DNA form, the CDR3 reads TGCGCCAGCAGAATGTCAGGGGACCATGAGCAGTACTTC. The chain carries TRBV5-1 and TRBJ2-7; D might be TRBD1 (6 bases). CDR1 SGHRS and CDR2 YFSETQ come from the germline V gene. The CDR3 spans 13 residues. Trimming removed 5 bases at V and 7 bases at J, with 16 bases between.

This clonotype has a handful of counts. The genes are TRBV30 and TRBJ1-3, with D perhaps matching TRBD1 (5 bases). Per the germline V gene, CDR1 is GTSNPN and CDR2 is SVGIG (reference sequence). The CDR3 length is 15 residues. V was shortened by 4 bases and J by 0 bases, with 13 bases between the two germline ends. DNA for the CDR3: TGTGCCTGGAATAGAGGGACTAACTCTGGAAACACCATATATTTT. It specifies CAWNRGTNSGNTIYF.

This clonotype was recorded once. The chain employs TRBV12-5 and TRBJ2-1, with D tentatively TRBD1 (5 bases). CDR1 and CDR2 (germline): LGHNT, FRNRAP. CDR3 length: 17 amino acids. Trimming took off 1 base at V and 10 bases at J, with 23 bases between the two ends. The CDR3 bases are TGTGCTAGTGGTTTGGCGATTATCGGACACCCGAGAGGAGAGCAGTTCTTC. It specifies CASGLAIIGHPRGEQFF.

This clonotype has ten or more counts. The chain recombines TRBV14 with TRBJ2-7; 13 bases agree with TRBD2. The CDR3 length is 15 residues. Germline CDR1 SGHDN, CDR2 FVKESK. V trimming: 4 bases; J trimming: 2 bases; junction bases outside the gene matches: 2. The CDR3 region is CASSRGLAGTYEQYF. The CDR3 DNA follows: TGTGCCAGCAGCCGGGGACTAGCGGGAACCTACGAGCAGTACTTC.

Regarding this clonotype: A much bigger clone sits one base away, suggesting this may be a read error. The chain employs TRBV7-6 and TRBJ1-1; 7 bases line up with TRBD1. The CDR3 is 16 amino acids. Germline V gene data show CDR1 as SGHVS and CDR2 as FNYEAQ. The CDR3 here is CASSPVSGGLDTEASF. DNA for the CDR3: TGTGCCAGCAGCCCCGTGTCAGGGGGGCTCGACACTGAAGCTTCCTTT.

The chain links TRBV11-1 to TRBJ2-3; D not certain. V dropped 2 bases and J dropped 2 bases, with 11 bases sitting between them. The germline CDR1 and CDR2 sequences are SGHAT and FQDESV (reference sequence). The CDR3 spans 15 residues. CDR3 bases: TGTGCCAGCAGCTTAAGGTTAGCCTCCACAGATACGCAGTATTTT. This gives the protein CASSLRLASTDTQYF.

The V gene is TRBV10-3, the J gene TRBJ1-2; D gene unclear. The ends were cut back, 3 bases at V and 5 bases at J, with 13 bases in the middle. Germline assignment: CDR1 ENHRY and CDR2 SYGVKD. The CDR3 loop spans 14 amino acids. The CDR3 reads CAISEAGRSYGYTF. DNA for the CDR3: TGTGCCATCAGTGAAGCGGGCAGGTCTTATGGCTACACCTTC.

This clonotype was recorded many times. This rearrangement joins TRBV7-3 to TRBJ2-5; 7 bases align to TRBD2. Germline V gives CDR1 SGHTA, CDR2 FQGTGA. The CDR3 extends over 15 amino acids. Trimming at V came to 0 bases and at J to 4 bases, leaving 5 bases not matched to a gene. In DNA form, the CDR3 reads TGTGCCAGCAGCTTAACAACTAGCGTTGGAGAGACCCAGTACTTC. This translates into CASSLTTSVGETQYF.

This clonotype was detected a few times. The V and J genes are TRBV13 and TRBJ2-6, with no clear D. The germline V and J ends were trimmed by 2 bases and 1 base, with 6 bases remaining between them. This CDR3 is 15 amino acids long. Germline values: CDR1 PRHDT, CDR2 FYEKMQ (reference sequence). CDR3 sequence reads: CASSLWASGANVLTF. The CDR3 DNA reads TGTGCCAGCAGCTTATGGGCGTCTGGGGCCAACGTCCTGACTTTC.

Ten or more counts support this clonotype. The V and J genes are TRBV4-1 and TRBJ2-7, with D tentatively TRBD1 (6 bases). Trimming stripped 4 bases from V and 5 bases from J, with 12 bases between. Germline CDR1 is MGHRA and CDR2 is YSYEKL. CDR3 length: 13 residues. Here the CDR3 reads CASSLRAGDEQYF. CDR3 sequence (DNA): TGCGCCAGCAGCCTTAGGGCAGGGGACGAGCAGTACTTC.

In its sample, this clonotype was seen once. This may come from a read error, since a much larger clone is one base off. This rearrangement joins TRBV20-1 to TRBJ1-5; a possible D gene is TRBD1 (5 bases). CDR3 length equals 10 residues. In germline, CDR1 is DFQATT, CDR2 SNEGSKA (reference sequence). CDR3 protein: CSAGTSPQRF. Written as DNA, the CDR3 is TGCAGTGCTGGGACTTCGCCCCAGCGTTTT.

For the CDR3, the DNA is TGTGCCAGTACTTATACAGGGAGAACTGAAGCTTTCTTT. Protein sequence: CASTYTGRTEAFF. This sequence joins TRBV19 and TRBJ1-1; tentative D call: TRBD1 (6 bases). Trimming stripped 7 bases from V and 5 bases from J, with 14 bases between. CDR3 length equals 13 residues. Looked up from germline, CDR1 is LNHDA and CDR2 is SQIVND (reference sequence). The full variable domain, its missing parts supplied by reference TRBV19 and TRBJ1-1, is DGGITQSPKYLFRKEGQNVTLSCEQNLNHDAMYWYRQDPGQGLRLIYYSQIVNDFQKGDIAEGYSVSREKKESFPLTVTSAQKNPTAFYLCASTYTGRTEAFFGQGTRLTVV.

On this clonotype: This may be a read error: a much more frequent sequence differs by one nucleotide. The chain employs TRBV5-1 and TRBJ2-7; 8 bases line up with TRBD1. Germline V gene lookup returns CDR1 SGHRS and CDR2 YFSETQ. CDR3 length equals 13 residues. The CDR3 spells CAGSPIDRGEQYF. DNA of the CDR3: TGCGCCGGCAGCCCAATCGACAGGGGCGAGCAGTACTTC. The entire variable domain, with the rest obtained from reference TRBV5-1 and TRBJ2-7, is as follows: KAGVTQTPRYLIKTRGQQVTLSCSPISGHRSVSWYQQTPGQGLQFLFEYFSETQRNKGNFPGRFSGRQFSNSRSEMNVSTLELGDSALYLCAGSPIDRGEQYFGPGTRLTVT.

The chain joins TRBV6-5 to TRBJ2-5; no reliable D call. V gave up 2 bases and J gave up 0 bases, with 7 bases separating them. The CDR3 has 14 amino acids. Germline-derived CDR1 and CDR2 are MNHEY and SVGAGI. This chain's CDR3 is CASSYRHHQETQYF. DNA of the CDR3: TGTGCCAGCAGTTACCGACACCACCAAGAGACCCAGTACTTC.

This clonotype was detected many times. This rearrangement joins TRBV14 to TRBJ1-2; D gene ambiguous. The V gene's germline CDR1 is SGHDN and CDR2 FVKESK. Trimming removed 1 base from V and 3 bases from J, with 9 bases in between. The CDR3 contains 14 residues. The CDR3, as DNA: TGTGCCAGCAGCCAAGTTGGCAGTTACTATGGCTACACCTTC. It is translated as CASSQVGSYYGYTF.

This clonotype was seen at least ten times. The chain links TRBV9 to TRBJ1-6; possibly TRBD1 for D (6 bases). The CDR3 extends over 19 amino acids. The V gene's germline CDR1 is SGDLS and CDR2 YYNGEE. The V and J ends lost 3 bases and 7 bases respectively, with 26 bases between them. In nucleotides, the CDR3 is TGTGCCAGCAGCGAGTCTTTATTTCGGGGGGGCGCGATGAATTCACCCCTCCACTTT. Protein product: CASSESLFRGGAMNSPLHF. Looking up the rest from reference TRBV9 and TRBJ1-6 gives the full variable domain: DSGVTQTPKHLITATGQRVTLRCSPRSGDLSVYWYQQSLDQGLQFLIQYYNGEERAKGNILERFSAQQFPDLHSELNLSSLELGDSALYFCASSESLFRGGAMNSPLHFGNGTRLTVT.

The chain employs TRBV7-9 and TRBJ1-1; D is uncertain. The CDR3 runs 15 residues. Germline CDR1 is SEHNR and CDR2 is FQNEAQ (reference sequence). Trimming removed 5 bases at V and 0 bases at J, with 13 bases between. The CDR3 nucleotides read TGTGCCAGCAGCCCTGGGTTCTCTATGAACACTGAAGCTTTCTTT. Translating it yields CASSPGFSMNTEAFF.

This clonotype was detected ten times or more. This chain joins TRBV20-1 and TRBJ1-1, with unresolved D. Trimming shortened V by 5 bases and J by 0 bases, and 7 bases separated the two germline ends. Germline V gene sequence: CDR1 DFQATT, CDR2 SNEGSKA (reference sequence). The CDR3 is 12 residues long. CDR3 loop: CSAPNMNTEAFF. The CDR3 DNA reads TGCAGTGCTCCGAATATGAACACTGAAGCTTTCTTT.

This clonotype was observed many times. This chain joins TRBV10-3 and TRBJ1-2; no firm D call. The CDR3 spans 13 residues. Germline loops: CDR1 ENHRY, CDR2 SYGVKD. The V and J ends lost 7 bases and 1 base respectively, with 10 bases between them. The CDR3 nucleotides are TGTGCCATCACGCCCGAACTTAACTATGGCTACACCTTC. It translates to CAITPELNYGYTF.

Ten or more counts support this clonotype. The gene calls are TRBV7-8 and TRBJ1-5; tentative D call: TRBD1 (5 bases). The CDR3 contains 16 residues. Germline V gene sequence: CDR1 SGHVS, CDR2 FQNEAQ. Trimming left V 5 bases short and J 3 bases short, with 17 bases between. CDR3 amino acids: CASSQETQQVNQPQHF. DNA of the CDR3: TGTGCCAGCAGCCAGGAGACCCAACAGGTCAATCAGCCCCAGCATTTT. The entire variable domain, with the rest obtained from reference TRBV7-8 and TRBJ1-5, is as follows: GAGVSQSPRYKVAKRGQDVALRCDPISGHVSLFWYQQALGQGPEFLTYFQNEAQLDKSGLPSDRFFAERPEGSVSTLKIQRTQQEDSAVYLCASSQETQQVNQPQHFGDGTRLSIL.

This clonotype was observed many times. V usage is TRBV6-6 and J usage is TRBJ2-5; D is possibly TRBD2 (6 bases). The CDR3 contains 13 residues. Germline assignment: CDR1 MNHNY and CDR2 SVGAGI (reference sequence). The V end was cut by 1 base, the J end by 6 bases, with 9 bases between. The CDR3 sequence is CASSYWEEQTQYF. Here the CDR3 DNA reads TGTGCCAGCAGTTACTGGGAGGAGCAGACCCAGTACTTC.

This clonotype was observed a single time. The chain is built from TRBV10-1 and TRBJ1-6, with 8 bases matching TRBD1. The CDR3 contains 15 residues. V shed 2 bases and J 6 bases; nucleotides not matched to a gene: 3. Germline-derived CDR1 and CDR2 are WNHNN and SYGVQD (reference sequence). CDR3: CASSEGGQGNSPLHF. As DNA, the CDR3 is TGCGCCAGCAGTGAGGGCGGACAGGGTAATTCACCCCTCCACTTT.

For this clonotype: Being one base from a much bigger clone, this may be a read error. The V gene is TRBV12-3 or TRBV12-4, the J gene TRBJ2-3; D perhaps matches TRBD1 (5 bases). CDR3 length: 14 amino acids. In DNA, the CDR3 is TGTGCCAGCACCAAGTTACGAGACACAGGTACGCAGTATTTT. This gives the protein CASTKLRDTGTQYF.

The CDR3 is CASSDRLAGGNEQFF. CDR3 bases: TGTGCCAGCAGTGATAGACTAGCGGGAGGCAATGAGCAGTTCTTC. The V and J genes are TRBV2 and TRBJ2-1; TRBD2 agrees at 13 bases. V trimming: 3 bases; J trimming: 6 bases; junction bases outside the gene matches: 2. Germline CDR1 is SNHLY and CDR2 is FYNNEI. CDR3 length: 15 amino acids.

In its sample, this clonotype was seen many times. The rearrangement joins TRBV24-1 to TRBJ2-7, with D perhaps TRBD2 (6 bases). Trimming cost V 5 bases and J 2 bases, with 9 bases left between them. This CDR3 comprises 13 residues. Germline CDR1 is KGHDR and CDR2 is SFDVKD. As DNA, the CDR3 is TGTGCCACCAGTGCCGGGGGAGCCTACGAGCAGTACTTC. Translation gives CATSAGGAYEQYF.

V and J are TRBV15 and TRBJ1-5, with D possibly being TRBD1 (6 bases). The germline V gene has CDR1 LNHNV and CDR2 YYDKDF (reference sequence). The CDR3 covers 19 residues. Trimming removed 0 bases from V and 2 bases from J, with 20 bases in between. The CDR3 bases are TGTGCCACCAGCAGAGACCCCCTGGCGGGGGGCTTGGGCAATCAGCCCCAGCATTTT. As protein: CATSRDPLAGGLGNQPQHF.